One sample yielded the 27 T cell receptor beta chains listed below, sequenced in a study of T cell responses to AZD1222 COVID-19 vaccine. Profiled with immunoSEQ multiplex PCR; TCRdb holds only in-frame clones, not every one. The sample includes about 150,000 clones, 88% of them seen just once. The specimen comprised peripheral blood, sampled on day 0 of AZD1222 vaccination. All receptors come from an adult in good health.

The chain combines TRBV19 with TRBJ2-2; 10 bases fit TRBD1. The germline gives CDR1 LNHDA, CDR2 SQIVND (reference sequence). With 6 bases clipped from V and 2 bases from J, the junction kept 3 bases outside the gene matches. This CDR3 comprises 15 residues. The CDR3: CASRGTGVNTGELFF. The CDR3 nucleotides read TGTGCCAGTAGGGGGACAGGGGTAAACACCGGGGAGCTGTTTTTT.

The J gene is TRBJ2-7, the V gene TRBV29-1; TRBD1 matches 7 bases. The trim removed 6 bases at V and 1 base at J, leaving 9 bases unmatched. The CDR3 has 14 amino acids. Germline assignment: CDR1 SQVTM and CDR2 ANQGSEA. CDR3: CSVGKGAESYEQYF. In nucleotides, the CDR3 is TGCAGCGTGGGGAAGGGGGCCGAATCCTACGAGCAGTACTTC.

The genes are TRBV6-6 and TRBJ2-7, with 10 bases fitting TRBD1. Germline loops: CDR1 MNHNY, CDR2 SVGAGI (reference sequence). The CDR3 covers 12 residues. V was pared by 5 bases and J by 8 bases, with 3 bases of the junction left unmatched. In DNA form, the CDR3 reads TGTGCCAGCAGTCGGGACAGGGGAAAGCAGTACTTC. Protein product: CASSRDRGKQYF.

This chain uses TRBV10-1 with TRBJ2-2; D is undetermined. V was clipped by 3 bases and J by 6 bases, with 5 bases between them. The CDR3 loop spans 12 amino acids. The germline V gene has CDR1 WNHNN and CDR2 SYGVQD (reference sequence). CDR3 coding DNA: TGCGCCAGCAGTGAACGGGCCGGGGAGCTGTTTTTT. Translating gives CASSERAGELFF.

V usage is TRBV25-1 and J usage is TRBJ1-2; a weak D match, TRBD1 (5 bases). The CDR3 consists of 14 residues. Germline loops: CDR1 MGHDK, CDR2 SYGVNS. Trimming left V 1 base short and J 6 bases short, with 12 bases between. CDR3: CASSESGVNDGYTF. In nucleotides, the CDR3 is TGTGCCAGCAGTGAATCGGGGGTGAACGATGGCTACACCTTC.

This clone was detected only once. In DNA, the CDR3 is TGTGCCAGCAGTGCCGGACTTGACCACGAGCAGTACTTC. Its protein is CASSAGLDHEQYF. This chain uses TRBV11-1 with TRBJ2-7; perhaps TRBD2 as D (5 bases). Trimming removed 6 bases from V and 5 bases from J, with 14 bases in between. CDR3 length: 13 residues. Germline V gene lookup returns CDR1 SGHAT and CDR2 FQDESV (reference sequence).

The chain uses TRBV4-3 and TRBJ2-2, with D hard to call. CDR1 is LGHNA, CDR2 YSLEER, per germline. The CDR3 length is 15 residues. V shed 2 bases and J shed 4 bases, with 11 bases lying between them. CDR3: CASSQSRQFTGELFF. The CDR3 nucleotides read TGCGCCAGCAGCCAAAGTCGCCAGTTCACCGGGGAGCTGTTTTTT.

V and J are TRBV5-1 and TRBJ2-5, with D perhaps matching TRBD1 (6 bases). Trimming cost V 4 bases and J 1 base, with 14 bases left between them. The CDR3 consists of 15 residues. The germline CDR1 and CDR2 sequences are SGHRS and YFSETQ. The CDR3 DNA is TGCGCCAGCAGCCTTCTAGGGACACTCCAAGAGACCCAGTACTTC. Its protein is CASSLLGTLQETQYF.

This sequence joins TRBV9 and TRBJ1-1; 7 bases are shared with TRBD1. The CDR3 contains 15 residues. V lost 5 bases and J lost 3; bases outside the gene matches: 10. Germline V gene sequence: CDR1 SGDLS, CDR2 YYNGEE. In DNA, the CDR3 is TGTGCCAGCAGTCGTAACCCAACAGGGGACACTGAAGCTTTCTTT. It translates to CASSRNPTGDTEAFF.

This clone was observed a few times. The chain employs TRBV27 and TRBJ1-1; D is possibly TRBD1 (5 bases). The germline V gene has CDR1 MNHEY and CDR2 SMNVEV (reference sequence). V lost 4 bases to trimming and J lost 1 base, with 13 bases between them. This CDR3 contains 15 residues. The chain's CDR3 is CASSWSGQPNTEAFF. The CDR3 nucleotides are TGTGCCAGCAGTTGGAGCGGACAACCGAACACTGAAGCTTTCTTT.

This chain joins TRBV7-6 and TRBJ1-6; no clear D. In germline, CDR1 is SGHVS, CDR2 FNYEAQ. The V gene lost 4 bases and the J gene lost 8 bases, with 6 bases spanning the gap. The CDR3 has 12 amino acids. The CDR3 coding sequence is TGTGCCAGCAGCTCGATCGATTCACCCCTCCACTTT. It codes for CASSSIDSPLHF.

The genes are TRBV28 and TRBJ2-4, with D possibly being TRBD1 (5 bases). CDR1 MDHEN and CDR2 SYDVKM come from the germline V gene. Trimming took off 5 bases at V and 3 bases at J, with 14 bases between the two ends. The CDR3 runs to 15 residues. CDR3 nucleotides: TGTGCCAGCAGTCCCGACCTGCAGGGCAAAAACATTCAGTACTTC. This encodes CASSPDLQGKNIQYF. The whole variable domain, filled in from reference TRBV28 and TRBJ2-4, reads DVKVTQSSRYLVKRTGEKVFLECVQDMDHENMFWYRQDPGLGLRLIYFSYDVKMKEKGDIPEGYSVSREKKERFSLILESASTNQTSMYLCASSPDLQGKNIQYFGAGTRLSVL.

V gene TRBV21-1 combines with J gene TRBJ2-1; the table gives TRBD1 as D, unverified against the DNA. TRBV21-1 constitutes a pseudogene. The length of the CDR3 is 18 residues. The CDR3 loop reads CASSPEVGALGPYNEQFF. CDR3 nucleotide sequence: TGTGCCAGCAGCCCGGAGGTGGGGGCCCTGGGGCCCTACAATGAGCAGTTCTTC.

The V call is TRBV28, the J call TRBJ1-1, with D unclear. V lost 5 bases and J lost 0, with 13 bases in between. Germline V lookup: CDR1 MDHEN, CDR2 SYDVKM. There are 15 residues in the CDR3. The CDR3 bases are TGTGCCAGCAGTCCCCCGGTACCCCTGAACACTGAAGCTTTCTTT. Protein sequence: CASSPPVPLNTEAFF. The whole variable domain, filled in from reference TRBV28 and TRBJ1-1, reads DVKVTQSSRYLVKRTGEKVFLECVQDMDHENMFWYRQDPGLGLRLIYFSYDVKMKEKGDIPEGYSVSREKKERFSLILESASTNQTSMYLCASSPPVPLNTEAFFGQGTRLTVV.

The CDR3 region is CASSRVDYSREQFF. The CDR3, as DNA: TGTGCCAGCAGCCGCGTAGACTATTCCCGTGAGCAGTTCTTC. The chain uses TRBV7-9 and TRBJ2-1; weak D call: TRBD2 (5 bases). The V gene's germline CDR1 is SEHNR and CDR2 FQNEAQ (reference sequence). V lost 5 bases, J lost 9 bases, and 17 bases lay in between. The CDR3 sequence is 14 residues long.

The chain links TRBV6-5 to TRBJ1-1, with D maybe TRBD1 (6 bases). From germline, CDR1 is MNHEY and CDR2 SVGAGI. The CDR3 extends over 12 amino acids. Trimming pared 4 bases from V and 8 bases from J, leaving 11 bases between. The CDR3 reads CASSFQTGEAFF. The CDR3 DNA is TGTGCCAGCAGTTTTCAAACAGGGGAAGCTTTCTTT.

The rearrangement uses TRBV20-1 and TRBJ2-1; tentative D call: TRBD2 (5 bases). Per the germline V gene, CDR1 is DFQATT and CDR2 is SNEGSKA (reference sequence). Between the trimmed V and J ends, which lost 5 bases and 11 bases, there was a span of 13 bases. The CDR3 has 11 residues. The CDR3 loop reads CSAGLDWKQFF. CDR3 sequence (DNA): TGCAGTGCTGGACTTGATTGGAAGCAGTTCTTC.

The CDR3 bases are TGTGCCAGCAGCCCGATTTCTGGAAACACCATATATTTT. Protein product: CASSPISGNTIYF. The gene calls are TRBV13 and TRBJ1-3; D is uncertain. Per germline, CDR1 PRHDT and CDR2 FYEKMQ (reference sequence). Trimming took off 5 bases at V and 1 base at J, with 6 bases between the two ends. CDR3 length equals 13 residues.

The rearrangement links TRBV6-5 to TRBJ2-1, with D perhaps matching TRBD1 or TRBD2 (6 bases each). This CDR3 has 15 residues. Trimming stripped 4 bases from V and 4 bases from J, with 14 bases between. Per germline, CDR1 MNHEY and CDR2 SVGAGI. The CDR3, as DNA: TGTGCCAGCAGTTCGGGGGCAGGGTATTACAATGAGCAGTTCTTC. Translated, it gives CASSSGAGYYNEQFF.

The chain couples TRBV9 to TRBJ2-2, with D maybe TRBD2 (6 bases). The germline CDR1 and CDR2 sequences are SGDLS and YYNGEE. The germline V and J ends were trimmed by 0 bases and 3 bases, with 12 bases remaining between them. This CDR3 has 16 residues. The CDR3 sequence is CASSVGGGMDTGELFF. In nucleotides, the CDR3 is TGTGCCAGCAGCGTAGGTGGGGGGATGGACACCGGGGAGCTGTTTTTT.

The CDR3 sequence is CASSFHQGNYGYTF. The CDR3 bases are TGTGCCAGCAGCTTTCATCAGGGGAACTATGGCTACACCTTC. This rearrangement joins TRBV11-2 to TRBJ1-2; D possibly corresponds to TRBD1 (6 bases). Trimming cost V 3 bases and J 2 bases, with 10 bases left between them. Germline V gene lookup returns CDR1 SGHAT and CDR2 FQNNGV. This CDR3 contains 14 residues.

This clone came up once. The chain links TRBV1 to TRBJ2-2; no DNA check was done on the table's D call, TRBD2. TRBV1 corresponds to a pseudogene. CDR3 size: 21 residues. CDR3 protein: CTRKWLAGTREQVGNTGELFF. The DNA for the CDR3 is TGCACCAGGAAGTGGCTAGCGGGGACTAGGGAACAGGTGGGGAACACCGGGGAGCTGTTTTTT.

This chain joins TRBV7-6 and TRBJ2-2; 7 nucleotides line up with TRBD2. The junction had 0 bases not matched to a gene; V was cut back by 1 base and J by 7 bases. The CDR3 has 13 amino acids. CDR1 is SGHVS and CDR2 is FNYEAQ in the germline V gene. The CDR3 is CASSLERGGELFF. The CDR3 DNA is TGTGCCAGCAGCTTAGAGCGGGGCGGGGAGCTGTTTTTT.

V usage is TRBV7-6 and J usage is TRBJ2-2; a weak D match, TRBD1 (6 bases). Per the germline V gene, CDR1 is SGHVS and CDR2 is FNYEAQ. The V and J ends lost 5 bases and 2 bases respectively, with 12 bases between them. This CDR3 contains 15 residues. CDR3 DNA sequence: TGTGCCAGCAGCCGAGGGACACCTAACACCGGGGAGCTGTTTTTT. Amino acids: CASSRGTPNTGELFF.

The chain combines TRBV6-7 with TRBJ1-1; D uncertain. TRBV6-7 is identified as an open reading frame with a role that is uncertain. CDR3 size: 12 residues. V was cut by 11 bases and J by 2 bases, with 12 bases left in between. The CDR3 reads CARRRRNTEAFF. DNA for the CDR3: TGTGCCCGCCGACGACGTAACACTGAAGCTTTCTTT.

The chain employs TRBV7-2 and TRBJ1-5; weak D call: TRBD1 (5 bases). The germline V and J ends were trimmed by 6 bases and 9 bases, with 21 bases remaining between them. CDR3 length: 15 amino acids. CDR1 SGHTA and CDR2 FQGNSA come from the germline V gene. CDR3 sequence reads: CASRSPGDGVVPQHF. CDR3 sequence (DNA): TGTGCCAGCAGGTCCCCGGGGGACGGTGTGGTGCCCCAGCATTTT. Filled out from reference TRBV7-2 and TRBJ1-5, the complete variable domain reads GAGVSQSPSNKVTEKGKDVELRCDPISGHTALYWYRQSLGQGLEFLIYFQGNSAPDKSGLPSDRFSAERTGGSVSTLTIQRTQQEDSAVYLCASRSPGDGVVPQHFGDGTRLSIL.

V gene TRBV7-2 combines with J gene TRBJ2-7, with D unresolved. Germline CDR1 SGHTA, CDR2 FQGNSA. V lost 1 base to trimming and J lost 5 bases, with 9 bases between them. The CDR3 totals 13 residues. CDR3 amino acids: CASSLGFSNEQYF. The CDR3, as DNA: TGTGCCAGCAGCTTAGGATTTTCAAACGAGCAGTACTTC.